These 31 T cell receptor beta chains originate from one sample sequenced in a study of blood T cell repertoires in COVID-19. Here immunoSEQ multiplex PCR was the method, and the copy in TCRdb shows in-frame clones only, minus some. The sample consists of approximately 180,000 clones, 70% to 90% of them appearing once. What was sequenced was peripheral blood. The source of these receptors is a man in his 60s with active or convalescent COVID-19.

This sequence joins TRBV4-1 and TRBJ2-1, with TRBD2 identical over 9 bases. Germline V lookup: CDR1 MGHRA, CDR2 YSYEKL. The trim removed 1 base at V and 5 bases at J, leaving 9 bases unmatched. This CDR3 is 17 amino acids long. CDR3 nucleotides: TGCGCCAGCAGCCAAGGCGTGGCGGGGGGGTACGACAATGAGCAGTTCTTC. This translates into CASSQGVAGGYDNEQFF.

This clone was counted once. V gene TRBV29-1 combines with J gene TRBJ1-2; 8 bases are shared with TRBD1. After removal of 4 bases from V and 6 bases from J, the junction contained 13 bases not matched to a gene. CDR3 length: 15 residues. The germline V gene has CDR1 SQVTM and CDR2 ANQGSEA. For the CDR3, the DNA is TGCAGCGTTGCAAGGACAGGGAGGGAGGGAGATGGCTACACCTTC. This codes for CSVARTGREGDGYTF.

The V and J genes are TRBV27 and TRBJ2-3; no firm D call. Trimming took off 5 bases at V and 4 bases at J, with 13 bases between the two ends. Germline V gene data show CDR1 as MNHEY and CDR2 as SMNVEV (reference sequence). The CDR3 spans 14 residues. The CDR3, as DNA: TGTGCCAGCAGTCTAACAACTACCTCAGATACGCAGTATTTT. As protein: CASSLTTTSDTQYF.

This clone has just one count. V and J are TRBV19 and TRBJ1-4; D call uncertain. V lost 6 bases and J lost 3, with 14 bases in between. CDR3 length equals 15 residues. Germline CDR1 and CDR2: LNHDA and SQIVND (reference sequence). The CDR3 sequence: CASSREGSANEKLFF. As DNA, the CDR3 is TGTGCCAGTAGCCGAGAGGGCTCGGCTAATGAAAAACTGTTTTTT.

The chain is built from TRBV27 and TRBJ2-1; 7 bases map to TRBD2. The ends lost 4 bases at V and 7 bases at J; junction bases unmatched: 1. This CDR3 has 12 amino acids. The germline V gene has CDR1 MNHEY and CDR2 SMNVEV (reference sequence). CDR3 nucleotides: TGTGCCAGCAGTTCGGGACTAAATGAGCAGTTCTTC. As protein: CASSSGLNEQFF.

V and J are TRBV18 and TRBJ1-2; TRBD1 matches 9 bases. V trimming: 4 bases; J trimming: 4 bases; junction bases outside the gene matches: 10. Looked up from germline, CDR1 is KGHSH and CDR2 is LQKENI. The CDR3 sequence is 16 residues long. The CDR3 region is CASSQQGADSSYGYTF. CDR3 nucleotide sequence: TGTGCCAGCTCACAACAGGGGGCCGATTCGAGCTATGGCTACACCTTC.

The rearrangement uses TRBV19 and TRBJ2-3, with D perhaps TRBD2 (6 bases). This CDR3 region has 16 residues. With 4 bases removed from V and 2 bases from J, the gap between germline ends came to 16 bases. Germline CDR1 and CDR2: LNHDA and SQIVND (reference sequence). CDR3 DNA: TGTGCCAGTAGTAATGGGACTCGAGATATCACAGATACGCAGTATTTT. Translated, it gives CASSNGTRDITDTQYF.

The J gene is TRBJ1-1, the V gene TRBV7-2; D ambiguous. The ends were cut back, 5 bases at V and 11 bases at J, with 15 bases in the middle. Germline values: CDR1 SGHTA, CDR2 FQGNSA. The CDR3 sequence is 12 residues long. The CDR3 DNA reads as TGTGCCAGCAGCCGGGATCCTTCACGGGCTTTCTTT. This encodes CASSRDPSRAFF.

The J gene is TRBJ2-3, the V gene TRBV10-3, with 14 bases fitting TRBD2. Unmatched junction bases numbered 20, after V lost 3 bases and J lost 6 bases. Germline CDR1 ENHRY, CDR2 SYGVKD. The CDR3 consists of 21 residues. CDR3 DNA sequence: TGTGCCATCAGTGATGGCCCGACCGGGACTAGCGGGGGAAATCCCCGGGATACGCAGTATTTT. This sequence encodes CAISDGPTGTSGGNPRDTQYF.

The genes are TRBV27 and TRBJ2-6; 7 bases are a match to TRBD1. CDR3 length: 19 residues. V shed 6 bases and J 2 bases; nucleotides not matched to a gene: 16. Per germline, CDR1 MNHEY and CDR2 SMNVEV (reference sequence). The CDR3 DNA reads as TGTGCCAGCAGCCCGAGAGGGACAGAACTTAGGGCTGGGGCCAACGTCCTGACTTTC. It translates to CASSPRGTELRAGANVLTF.

The V and J genes are TRBV11-2 and TRBJ1-6; D call uncertain. The CDR3 is made up of 15 amino acids. CDR1 and CDR2 from the germline V gene are SGHAT and FQNNGV. Trimming removed 0 bases at V and 13 bases at J, with 16 bases between. The CDR3 DNA reads as TGTGCCAGCAGCTTAGACCAACTCGCGGGGTCGCCCCTCCACTTT. Protein product: CASSLDQLAGSPLHF.

The chain combines TRBV5-6 with TRBJ1-2, with D perhaps TRBD1 (6 bases). Germline CDR1 reads SGHDT; CDR2 reads YYEEEE. V gave up 4 bases and J gave up 4 bases, with 17 bases separating them. This CDR3 spans 15 amino acids. CDR3 sequence reads: CASSPRTAIAYGYTF. CDR3 DNA: TGTGCCAGCAGCCCTAGGACAGCAATTGCCTATGGCTACACCTTC.

The chain links TRBV5-1 to TRBJ1-1, with TRBD1 identical over 7 bases. This CDR3 contains 13 residues. V was clipped by 3 bases and J by 4 bases; unmatched bases: 3. CDR1 and CDR2 (germline): SGHRS, YFSETQ. In DNA form, the CDR3 reads TGCGCCAGCAGCTCCGGACAGGTCACTGAAGCTTTCTTT. It is translated as CASSSGQVTEAFF.

The CDR3 reads CASSLERGTHEQYF. Written as DNA, the CDR3 is TGCGCCAGCAGCTTGGAAAGGGGGACCCACGAGCAGTACTTC. This chain connects TRBV5-1 to TRBJ2-7; TRBD1 might be the D (6 bases). The germline V gene encodes CDR1 SGHRS and CDR2 YFSETQ. The ends were cut back, 0 bases at V and 5 bases at J, with 12 bases in the middle. This CDR3 region has 14 residues. The variable domain in full, completed from reference TRBV5-1 and TRBJ2-7, reads KAGVTQTPRYLIKTRGQQVTLSCSPISGHRSVSWYQQTPGQGLQFLFEYFSETQRNKGNFPGRFSGRQFSNSRSEMNVSTLELGDSALYLCASSLERGTHEQYFGPGTRLTVT.

This chain joins TRBV19 and TRBJ2-1; 16 nucleotides match TRBD2. Trimming removed 5 bases from V and 9 bases from J; junction bases left unmatched: 7. CDR3 length: 16 residues. Germline values: CDR1 LNHDA, CDR2 SQIVND (reference sequence). CDR3 sequence reads: CASSSGLAGGPREQFF. The CDR3 DNA reads as TGTGCCAGTAGTTCGGGACTAGCGGGGGGGCCCCGTGAGCAGTTCTTC.

The chain is built from TRBV5-1 and TRBJ2-7, with 10 positions matching TRBD2. V lost 2 bases and J lost 6; bases outside the gene matches: 8. CDR1 is SGHRS, CDR2 YFSETQ, per germline. The CDR3 contains 15 residues. CDR3 DNA sequence: TGCGCCAGCAGCTTTCTAGCGGGGGATGATCCCGAGCAGTACTTC. Residues: CASSFLAGDDPEQYF. The variable domain in full, completed from reference TRBV5-1 and TRBJ2-7, reads KAGVTQTPRYLIKTRGQQVTLSCSPISGHRSVSWYQQTPGQGLQFLFEYFSETQRNKGNFPGRFSGRQFSNSRSEMNVSTLELGDSALYLCASSFLAGDDPEQYFGPGTRLTVT.

The V gene is TRBV6-1, the J gene TRBJ2-2; D is ambiguous. The germline V gene encodes CDR1 MNHNS and CDR2 SASEGT. The CDR3 is 13 residues long. V was pared by 5 bases and J by 1 base, with 5 bases between. CDR3 coding DNA: TGTGCCAGCAGTTCCCTGAACACCGGGGAGCTGTTTTTT. This translates into CASSSLNTGELFF.

The chain combines TRBV29-1 with TRBJ1-2, with 7 bases matching TRBD1. The length of the CDR3 is 13 residues. The V segment lost 7 bases and the J segment 6 bases; nucleotides outside the gene matches: 11. Looked up from germline, CDR1 is SQVTM and CDR2 is ANQGSEA. CDR3 residues: CSARQTGTDGYTF. The CDR3 region has the DNA TGCAGCGCGCGCCAAACCGGGACAGATGGCTACACCTTC.

The chain joins TRBV9 to TRBJ1-6; 8 bases fit TRBD1. The CDR3 sequence is 16 residues long. The germline CDR1 and CDR2 sequences are SGDLS and YYNGEE. V lost 4 bases to trimming and J lost 11 bases; unmatched junction nucleotides: 14. In DNA form, the CDR3 reads TGTGCCAGCAGCCCCCAGCTCCGGACAGGGTTTGCACCCCTCCACTTT. Its protein product is CASSPQLRTGFAPLHF. The variable domain in full, with the rest retrieved from reference TRBV9 and TRBJ1-6, is DSGVTQTPKHLITATGQRVTLRCSPRSGDLSVYWYQQSLDQGLQFLIQYYNGEERAKGNILERFSAQQFPDLHSELNLSSLELGDSALYFCASSPQLRTGFAPLHFGNGTRLTVT.

The chain combines TRBV7-9 with TRBJ2-7; tentatively, D is TRBD2 (7 bases). Trimming pared 11 bases from V and 2 bases from J, leaving 13 bases between. Germline V gives CDR1 SEHNR, CDR2 FQNEAQ (reference sequence). The CDR3 totals 12 residues. The CDR3 DNA reads as TGTGCCGCGGGGGCAGGCACCTACGAGCAGTACTTC. As protein: CAAGAGTYEQYF.

Here the CDR3 DNA reads TGTGCCAGCAGCTTAGCGCAGGGGGCGCGATCTGGCTACACCTTC. Translated, it gives CASSLAQGARSGYTF. The chain couples TRBV7-9 to TRBJ1-2, with 8 bases that match TRBD1. Trimming took 0 bases from V and 7 from J; bases not matched to a gene: 7. The CDR3 runs to 15 residues. Germline V gene data show CDR1 as SEHNR and CDR2 as FQNEAQ (reference sequence).

The V and J genes are TRBV4-1 and TRBJ1-2, with 7 nucleotides matching TRBD1. The CDR3 totals 16 residues. V shed 3 bases, J shed 1 base, and the junction held 8 bases outside the gene matches. CDR1 is MGHRA and CDR2 is YSYEKL in the germline V gene. CDR3 region: CASSQTGSRVNYGYTF. The CDR3 DNA is TGCGCCAGCAGCCAGACAGGGTCAAGAGTTAACTATGGCTACACCTTC.

The CDR3 DNA reads TGTGCCAGCTCAGTTGGGGGCGGCAATCAGCCCCAGCATTTT. It codes for CASSVGGGNQPQHF. The rearrangement uses TRBV18 and TRBJ1-5; maybe TRBD1 (6 bases). V was shortened by 5 bases and J by 2 bases, with 10 bases between the two germline ends. Looked up from germline, CDR1 is KGHSH and CDR2 is LQKENI. This CDR3 contains 14 residues. The whole variable domain, filled in from reference TRBV18 and TRBJ1-5, reads NAGVMQNPRHLVRRRGQEARLRCSPMKGHSHVYWYRQLPEEGLKFMVYLQKENIIDESGMPKERFSAEFPKEGPSILRIQQVVRGDSAAYFCASSVGGGNQPQHFGDGTRLSIL.

This clone was seen more than once but under ten times. The chain couples TRBV11-2 to TRBJ1-1, with TRBD1 as a possible D gene (5 bases). Germline loops: CDR1 SGHAT, CDR2 FQNNGV. Trimming left V 1 base short and J 1 base short, with 13 bases between. The CDR3 runs to 16 residues. CDR3 nucleotides: TGTGCCAGCAGCTTAGGGAGGGGATTTAGGAACACTGAAGCTTTCTTT. Its translation: CASSLGRGFRNTEAFF. The whole variable domain, remainder taken from reference TRBV11-2 and TRBJ1-1, is EAGVAQSPRYKIIEKRQSVAFWCNPISGHATLYWYQQILGQGPKLLIQFQNNGVVDDSQLPKDRFSAERLKGVDSTLKIQPAKLEDSAVYLCASSLGRGFRNTEAFFGQGTRLTVV.

This clone was observed a handful of times. The rearrangement links TRBV2 to TRBJ1-3, with 8 bases fitting TRBD1. Germline-derived CDR1 and CDR2 are SNHLY and FYNNEI. The CDR3 contains 14 residues. The junction had 7 bases not matched to a gene; V was cut back by 8 bases and J by 4 bases. The CDR3: CASHDRGLGNTIYF. The CDR3 nucleotides are TGTGCCAGCCATGACAGGGGACTGGGAAACACCATATATTTT.

This clone was counted a few times. V gene TRBV7-3 combines with J gene TRBJ1-1; 8 bases line up with TRBD1. The ends lost 3 bases at V and 6 bases at J; junction bases unmatched: 12. The CDR3 sequence is 16 residues long. Per germline, CDR1 SGHTA and CDR2 FQGTGA. The CDR3 DNA sequence: TGTGCCAGCAGCTTGAGACCCTTCAGGGGGCAGTCTGAAGCTTTCTTT. As protein: CASSLRPFRGQSEAFF. Filled out from reference TRBV7-3 and TRBJ1-1, the complete variable domain reads GAGVSQTPSNKVTEKGKYVELRCDPISGHTALYWYRQSLGQGPEFLIYFQGTGAADDSGLPNDRFFAVRPEGSVSTLKIQRTERGDSAVYLCASSLRPFRGQSEAFFGQGTRLTVV.

The chain links TRBV2 to TRBJ1-5, with 11 bases matching TRBD1. CDR3 length: 14 amino acids. The V gene end was trimmed by 3 bases and the J gene end by 7 bases; junction bases not matched to a gene: 2. Germline V gives CDR1 SNHLY, CDR2 FYNNEI. CDR3 nucleotides: TGTGCCAGCAGTGAGGGACAGGGGGACCAGCCCCAGCATTTT. This sequence encodes CASSEGQGDQPQHF.

The V gene is TRBV6-2 or TRBV6-3, the J gene TRBJ1-2; weak D call: TRBD1 (6 bases). V was trimmed by 5 bases and J by 4 bases, leaving 35 bases between them. In germline, CDR1 is MNHEY, CDR2 SVGEGT. The CDR3 runs 21 residues. The CDR3 bases are TGTGCCAGCAGTACCCGGGACATGGGGAACACCATTCGCCGATTCCTCTATGGCTACACCTTC. It translates to CASSTRDMGNTIRRFLYGYTF.

The rearrangement links TRBV3-1 (or the pseudogene TRBV3-2) to TRBJ2-3; D unresolved. In germline, CDR1 is LGHDT, CDR2 YNNKEL (reference sequence). This CDR3 has 14 amino acids. Between the trimmed V and J ends, which lost 3 bases and 4 bases, there was a span of 11 bases. The CDR3 protein is CASSQAPSPDTQYF. CDR3 nucleotide sequence: TGTGCCAGCAGCCAGGCCCCCTCGCCAGATACGCAGTATTTT.

This chain links TRBV11-2 with TRBJ1-3, with a possible D match to TRBD1 (5 bases). This CDR3 spans 16 amino acids. V was pared by 2 bases and J by 1 base, with 12 bases between. Looked up from germline, CDR1 is SGHAT and CDR2 is FQNNGV. The CDR3 coding sequence is TGTGCCAGCAGCTTATTGGGGGGTTCGTCTGGAAACACCATATATTTT. Its translation is CASSLLGGSSGNTIYF.

V gene TRBV6-1 combines with J gene TRBJ1-6, with 7 bases aligning to TRBD1. This CDR3 region has 14 residues. Germline CDR1 and CDR2: MNHNS and SASEGT. The J segment lost 7 bases and the V segment lost 1 base, leaving 1 base of the junction unmatched. The CDR3 DNA follows: TGTGCCAGCAGTGAAGGGGACAGAAATTCACCCCTCCACTTT. It encodes CASSEGDRNSPLHF.